The text below deals with one T cell receptor beta chain. The data stem from a study of blood T cell repertoires in COVID-19. Original methodology: The authors estimated nucleated cell counts from reference gene primer amplification. The protocol was immunoSEQ multiplex PCR, while the TCRdb copy is restricted to in-frame clones and leaves out a portion. That table supplies the V and J calls and clone size; D and trimming were determined from the DNA. Of about 190,000 clones in the sample, 89% were seen once. The clonotype originates from a man aged 40-55 years with acute or convalescent COVID-19. Sequenced input: peripheral blood.

The CDR3 region is CASSTGGGADTQYF. The CDR3 nucleotides are TGTGCCAGCAGTACCGGCGGGGGCGCAGATACGCAGTATTTT. The J gene is TRBJ2-3, the V gene TRBV27, with D tentatively TRBD2 (7 bases). V dropped 5 bases and J dropped 4 bases, with 13 bases sitting between them. Germline V lookup: CDR1 MNHEY, CDR2 SMNVEV (reference sequence). This CDR3 has 14 residues.